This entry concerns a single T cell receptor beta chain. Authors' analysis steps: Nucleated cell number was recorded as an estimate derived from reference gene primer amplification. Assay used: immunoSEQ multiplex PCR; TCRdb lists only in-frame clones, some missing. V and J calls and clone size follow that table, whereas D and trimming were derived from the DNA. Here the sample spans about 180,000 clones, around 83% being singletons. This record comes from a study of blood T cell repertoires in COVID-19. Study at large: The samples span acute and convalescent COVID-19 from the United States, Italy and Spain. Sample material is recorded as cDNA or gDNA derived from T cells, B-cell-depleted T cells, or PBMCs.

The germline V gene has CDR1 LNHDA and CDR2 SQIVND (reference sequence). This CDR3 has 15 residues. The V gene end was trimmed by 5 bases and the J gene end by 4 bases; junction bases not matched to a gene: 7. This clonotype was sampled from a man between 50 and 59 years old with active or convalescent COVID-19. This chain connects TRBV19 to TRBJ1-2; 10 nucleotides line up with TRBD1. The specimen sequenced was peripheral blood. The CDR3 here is CASSPPTGGTYGYTF. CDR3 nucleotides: TGTGCCAGTAGTCCCCCGACAGGGGGCACCTATGGCTACACCTTC.